These 23 T cell receptor beta chains originate from one sample sequenced in a study of cytotoxic CD8 clonotypes in ibrutinib-treated CLL. Sequencing was performed with immunoSEQ multiplex PCR; in TCRdb, only in-frame clones are kept and a portion is missing. The table shows about 150,000 clones, with about 75% occurring only once. The sequenced sample was PBMCs, obtained after 24 months of ibrutinib treatment. The receptor set was obtained from a human donor with chronic lymphocytic leukemia.

The gene calls are TRBV19 and TRBJ2-2; 12 bases fit TRBD1. CDR1 and CDR2 (germline): LNHDA, SQIVND (reference sequence). The CDR3 extends over 16 amino acids. V lost 4 bases to trimming and J lost 1 base; unmatched junction nucleotides: 1. Here the CDR3 DNA reads TGTGCCAGTAGTAGGGACAGGGGGCGGAACACCGGGGAGCTGTTTTTT. Protein: CASSRDRGRNTGELFF.

This clone showed up just once. J is TRBJ2-7 and V is TRBV6-1, with a tentative D call TRBD2 (7 bases). Germline values: CDR1 MNHNS, CDR2 SASEGT. The CDR3 sequence is 15 residues long. The V gene lost 2 bases and the J gene lost 4 bases, with 15 bases spanning the gap. The DNA for the CDR3 is TGTGCCAGCAGTGAAATGGCAGGGGAGGGGTACGAGCAGTACTTC. Residues: CASSEMAGEGYEQYF.

This clone was observed at least ten times. V and J are TRBV6-1 and TRBJ2-7; D ambiguous. Germline V lookup: CDR1 MNHNS, CDR2 SASEGT. The CDR3 is 14 amino acids. V lost 0 bases and J lost 9, with 15 bases in between. The CDR3 spells CASSEAPGPGRQYF. The CDR3 DNA sequence: TGTGCCAGCAGTGAAGCCCCCGGGCCAGGAAGGCAGTACTTC.

In its sample, this clone was seen a few times. The rearrangement joins TRBV6-5 to TRBJ2-5; TRBD1 agrees at 11 bases. This CDR3 spans 14 amino acids. From germline, CDR1 is MNHEY and CDR2 SVGAGI. After removal of 4 bases from V and 2 bases from J, the junction contained 0 bases not matched to a gene. DNA for the CDR3: TGTGCCAGCAGTTGGGACAGGGGGCAAGAGACCCAGTACTTC. It codes for CASSWDRGQETQYF.

This chain links TRBV5-4 with TRBJ1-1; D gene unclear. The CDR3 runs 11 residues. With 10 bases removed from V and 5 bases from J, the gap between germline ends came to 12 bases. CDR1 is SGHNT, CDR2 YYREEE, per germline (reference sequence). CDR3 DNA: TGTGCCGCAGGTGGGGAGACTGAAGCTTTCTTT. This codes for CAAGGETEAFF.

The J gene is TRBJ1-5, the V gene TRBV27; D is uncertain. Looked up from germline, CDR1 is MNHEY and CDR2 is SMNVEV (reference sequence). Trimming shortened V by 5 bases and J by 2 bases, and 13 bases separated the two germline ends. The CDR3 runs to 15 residues. The CDR3: CASSALMSGNQPQHF. CDR3 bases: TGTGCCAGCAGTGCCCTTATGAGCGGCAATCAGCCCCAGCATTTT.

This clone is a singleton in its sample. The J gene is TRBJ2-2, the V gene TRBV7-2; a weak D match, TRBD1 (6 bases). The CDR3 consists of 15 residues. The ends were cut back, 3 bases at V and 0 bases at J, with 8 bases in the middle. CDR1 is SGHTA and CDR2 is FQGNSA in the germline V gene. The CDR3 DNA follows: TGTGCCAGCAGCTTCGCAGGGGCGAACACCGGGGAGCTGTTTTTT. Residues: CASSFAGANTGELFF.

This clone was recorded at least ten times. This rearrangement joins TRBV6-6 to TRBJ1-1; TRBD1 might be the D (5 bases). The CDR3 spans 14 residues. Between the trimmed V and J ends, which lost 4 bases and 1 base, there was a span of 10 bases. The V gene's germline CDR1 is MNHNY and CDR2 SVGAGI (reference sequence). CDR3 residues: CASSLEGRNTEAFF. As DNA, the CDR3 is TGTGCCAGCAGTTTGGAGGGGAGGAACACTGAAGCTTTCTTT.

V usage is TRBV6-6 and J usage is TRBJ1-1; perhaps TRBD1 as D (5 bases). CDR3 length: 14 amino acids. Germline CDR1 reads MNHNY; CDR2 reads SVGAGI (reference sequence). The V end lost 4 bases, the J end lost 5 bases, and 14 bases lay between the germline ends. The CDR3 loop is CASSSPGPGTEAFF. In DNA, the CDR3 is TGTGCCAGCAGTTCCCCGGGACCAGGGACTGAAGCTTTCTTT.

The chain combines TRBV6-5 with TRBJ1-6; 9 positions match TRBD1. J gave up 5 bases and V 6 bases, and 2 bases lay outside the gene matches. Germline CDR1 MNHEY, CDR2 SVGAGI. This CDR3 comprises 14 residues. The CDR3 sequence is CASRGQGHNSPLHF. In nucleotides, the CDR3 is TGTGCCAGCAGGGGACAGGGTCATAATTCACCCCTCCACTTT.

This clone was observed a handful of times. In nucleotides, the CDR3 is TGTGCCAGCAGCCTGGGGGAGACTGAAGCTTTCTTT. Translating it yields CASSLGETEAFF. The V call is TRBV11-3, the J call TRBJ1-1, with a tentative D call TRBD1 (5 bases). Trimming shortened V by 5 bases and J by 5 bases, and 9 bases separated the two germline ends. The CDR3 is 12 amino acids. CDR1 and CDR2 (germline): SGHNT, YENEEA.

The chain couples TRBV5-1 to TRBJ1-1; TRBD1 is a possible D gene (5 bases). CDR1 and CDR2 (germline): SGHRS, YFSETQ. The V and J ends lost 4 bases and 5 bases respectively, with 15 bases between them. This CDR3 has 14 residues. The CDR3 protein is CASSPPGRGTEAFF. The CDR3 coding sequence is TGCGCCAGCAGCCCCCCTGGACGGGGGACTGAAGCTTTCTTT.

The rearrangement uses TRBV6-1 and TRBJ2-5; tentative D call: TRBD2 (7 bases). The germline V gene has CDR1 MNHNS and CDR2 SASEGT. Trimming stripped 0 bases from V and 4 bases from J, with 18 bases between. The CDR3 length is 17 residues. The CDR3 reads CASSEAPAGEGRETQYF. The CDR3 region has the DNA TGTGCCAGCAGTGAAGCCCCAGCAGGGGAGGGTCGAGAGACCCAGTACTTC.

The J gene is TRBJ1-5, the V gene TRBV28, with D perhaps matching TRBD1 (5 bases). CDR3 length: 12 amino acids. Trimming removed 7 bases at V and 4 bases at J, with 8 bases between. Germline V gene sequence: CDR1 MDHEN, CDR2 SYDVKM. DNA of the CDR3: TGTGCCAGCACGGGGGGTAATCAGCCCCAGCATTTT. Translated, it gives CASTGGNQPQHF.

The chain couples TRBV19 to TRBJ2-1, with 10 bases identical to TRBD2. CDR3 length: 16 residues. V trimming: 4 bases; J trimming: 2 bases; junction bases outside the gene matches: 5. From germline, CDR1 is LNHDA and CDR2 SQIVND (reference sequence). The CDR3 nucleotides are TGTGCCAGTAGTACGATTAGCGGGAGGCCCTACAATGAGCAGTTCTTC. The encoded protein is CASSTISGRPYNEQFF.

The chain employs TRBV10-3 and TRBJ1-1, with a weak D call TRBD1 (5 bases). The CDR3 consists of 14 residues. CDR1 is ENHRY, CDR2 SYGVKD, per germline. Between the trimmed V and J ends, which lost 3 bases and 11 bases, there was a span of 19 bases. The CDR3, as DNA: TGTGCCATCAGTGAAGGGGACCCCTCCCGGGCTGCTTTCTTT. It specifies CAISEGDPSRAAFF.

This chain links TRBV7-9 with TRBJ2-2; no reliable D call. Between the trimmed V and J ends, which lost 5 bases and 8 bases, there was a span of 18 bases. CDR3 length equals 15 residues. Per germline, CDR1 SEHNR and CDR2 FQNEAQ (reference sequence). The CDR3 here is CASSKLAVGLGELFF. CDR3 nucleotide sequence: TGTGCCAGCAGCAAGCTGGCGGTTGGTTTGGGGGAGCTGTTTTTT.

The gene calls are TRBV28 and TRBJ2-7; 7 bases agree with TRBD1. Germline CDR1 and CDR2: MDHEN and SYDVKM. This CDR3 spans 14 amino acids. Trimming at V came to 3 bases and at J to 0 bases, leaving 2 bases not matched to a gene. The DNA for the CDR3 is TGTGCCAGCAGTTTCGGGACAGACTCCTACGAGCAGTACTTC. It specifies CASSFGTDSYEQYF.

The rearrangement uses TRBV18 and TRBJ2-7; 7 nucleotides line up with TRBD1. Germline CDR1 and CDR2: KGHSH and LQKENI. The trim removed 2 bases at V and 2 bases at J, leaving 3 bases unmatched. This CDR3 is 14 amino acids long. The CDR3 protein is CASSPAQGAYEQYF. CDR3 in DNA: TGTGCCAGCTCACCAGCCCAGGGGGCCTACGAGCAGTACTTC. The variable domain in full, with the rest retrieved from reference TRBV18 and TRBJ2-7, is NAGVMQNPRHLVRRRGQEARLRCSPMKGHSHVYWYRQLPEEGLKFMVYLQKENIIDESGMPKERFSAEFPKEGPSILRIQQVVRGDSAAYFCASSPAQGAYEQYFGPGTRLTVT.

This clone was recorded many times. The V call is TRBV10-3, the J call TRBJ1-5; D is undetermined. Germline lookup yields CDR1 ENHRY and CDR2 SYGVKD. V was pared by 2 bases and J by 11 bases, with 7 bases between. The CDR3 is 11 amino acids. CDR3 in amino acids: CAISEGEAQHF. CDR3 sequence (DNA): TGTGCCATCAGTGAGGGGGAGGCCCAGCATTTT.

This sequence joins TRBV27 and TRBJ2-7; D not resolved. The CDR3 has 12 residues. CDR1 and CDR2 (germline): MNHEY, SMNVEV (reference sequence). Deletions cut 3 bases from V and 4 bases from J, with 7 bases between. Here the CDR3 DNA reads TGTGCCAGCAGTTTCTGGGGTTACGAGCAGTACTTC. Translating it yields CASSFWGYEQYF.

This clone was detected once. The rearrangement joins TRBV5-1 to TRBJ1-3; TRBD1 agrees at 7 bases. The CDR3 sequence is 16 residues long. V was pared by 5 bases and J by 0 bases, with 8 bases of the junction left unmatched. Germline V gives CDR1 SGHRS, CDR2 YFSETQ. The CDR3 DNA reads TGCGCCAGCAGGAGAACAGGGGTCAGCTCTGGAAACACCATATATTTT. Amino acid sequence: CASRRTGVSSGNTIYF.

Notes on this clone: This sample includes further DNA sequences coding for the same CDR3. The rearrangement joins TRBV18 to TRBJ1-1; D is ambiguous. The V end was cut by 0 bases, the J end by 0 bases, with 5 bases between. This CDR3 region has 14 residues. From germline, CDR1 is KGHSH and CDR2 LQKENI. The CDR3 nucleotides are TGTGCCAGCTCACCACCCAGCATGAACACTGAAGCTTTCTTT. Residues: CASSPPSMNTEAFF.